These 18 T cell receptor beta chains originate from one sample sequenced in a study of T-cell reconstitution after alpha-beta-depleted transplantation in children. Construction of the TCRbeta library involved unique molecular identifiers. TCRdb independently ran MiXCR on the PCR reads; one entry per CDR3 protein. Among about 72,000 distinct CDR3 sequences, around 6.6% were seen once, and the ten largest hold 2% to 3%. Sequencing used PBMCs from the stem cell graft donor, obtained from the stem cell graft. Receptors originate from a human donor who donated a stem cell graft to a child with acute lymphoblastic leukemia.

This clonotype was counted at least ten times. This rearrangement joins TRBV12-3 or TRBV12-4 to TRBJ1-5; D remains unclear. This CDR3 has 12 residues. The V end was cut by 4 bases, the J end by 7 bases, with 8 bases between. In DNA form, the CDR3 reads TGTGCCAGCAGTTCGAATGCACAGCCCCAGCATTTT. As protein: CASSSNAQPQHF.

This clonotype was observed many times. This sequence joins TRBV19 and TRBJ2-1, with 11 bases identical to TRBD1. Germline V gene sequence: CDR1 LNHDA, CDR2 SQIVND (reference sequence). V was pared by 3 bases and J by 9 bases, with 10 bases of the junction left unmatched. The CDR3 has 16 residues. This CDR3 reads CASSMTGTGGRSEQFF. The CDR3 region has the DNA TGTGCCAGTAGTATGACCGGGACAGGGGGACGGAGTGAGCAGTTCTTC.

The chain links TRBV11-1 to TRBJ2-7, with a tentative D call TRBD2 (6 bases). Germline assignment: CDR1 SGHAT and CDR2 FQDESV (reference sequence). The CDR3 covers 16 residues. Trimming removed 5 bases from V and 0 bases from J, with 17 bases in between. CDR3 protein: CASSPLWPSDSYEQYF. The CDR3 bases are TGTGCCAGCAGCCCCCTCTGGCCTAGCGACTCCTACGAGCAGTACTTC.

Many counts were recorded for this clonotype. J is TRBJ1-5 and V is TRBV29-1, with a weak D call TRBD1 (6 bases). Looked up from germline, CDR1 is SQVTM and CDR2 is ANQGSEA. The CDR3 contains 15 residues. Trimming pared 6 bases from V and 1 base from J, leaving 16 bases between. CDR3 amino acids: CSVGEAGQSNQPQHF. The DNA of the CDR3 is TGCAGCGTGGGGGAAGCAGGACAGAGCAATCAGCCCCAGCATTTT. The full variable domain, completed using reference TRBV29-1 and TRBJ1-5, is SAVISQKPSRDICQRGTSLTIQCQVDSQVTMMFWYRQQPGQSLTLIATANQGSEATYESGFVIDKFPISRPNLTFSTLTVSNMSPEDSSIYLCSVGEAGQSNQPQHFGDGTRLSIL.

This clonotype was counted at least ten times. The rearrangement uses TRBV27 and TRBJ2-1; tentatively, D is TRBD1 (6 bases). With 9 bases removed from V and 7 bases from J, the gap between germline ends came to 13 bases. This CDR3 is 12 amino acids long. CDR1 is MNHEY, CDR2 SMNVEV, per germline (reference sequence). The CDR3 loop is CARAGQTNEQFF. CDR3 DNA: TGTGCCAGGGCCGGACAGACGAATGAGCAGTTCTTC.

This clonotype came up many times. The rearrangement uses TRBV5-1 and TRBJ2-3; D tentatively fits TRBD1 or TRBD2 (6 bases each). Germline loops: CDR1 SGHRS, CDR2 YFSETQ. Between the trimmed V and J ends, which lost 2 bases and 0 bases, there was a span of 13 bases. The CDR3 runs 16 residues. Here the CDR3 reads CASSFGRTVSTDTQYF. The CDR3 DNA sequence: TGCGCCAGCAGCTTTGGGAGGACAGTCAGCACAGATACGCAGTATTTT.

Many counts were recorded for this clonotype. The gene calls are TRBV27 and TRBJ1-2; D unresolved. Trimming shortened V by 1 base and J by 10 bases, and 19 bases separated the two germline ends. There are 15 residues in the CDR3. Germline V CDR1 and CDR2: MNHEY, SMNVEV (reference sequence). CDR3 sequence reads: CASSLYPTSGSSYTF. The CDR3, as DNA: TGTGCCAGCAGTTTATACCCCACTTCGGGCAGCTCCTACACCTTC.

This clonotype occurred many times. The chain joins TRBV20-1 to TRBJ1-1; TRBD1 might be the D (6 bases). The CDR3 runs 14 residues. Trimming cost V 6 bases and J 0 bases, with 14 bases left between them. Per the germline V gene, CDR1 is DFQATT and CDR2 is SNEGSKA (reference sequence). The CDR3 region is CSAGNGQMNTEAFF. The CDR3 DNA follows: TGCAGTGCGGGAAACGGACAGATGAACACTGAAGCTTTCTTT.

This clonotype turned up a few times. J is TRBJ2-7 and V is TRBV6-1; D gene unclear. Germline V lookup: CDR1 MNHNS, CDR2 SASEGT. The V gene lost 6 bases and the J gene lost 3 bases, with 12 bases spanning the gap. The CDR3 is 13 residues long. The CDR3 spells CASSSTNNYEQYF. The CDR3 bases are TGTGCCAGCAGCTCTACGAACAACTACGAGCAGTACTTC.

This sequence joins TRBV5-6 and TRBJ2-7, with 8 positions matching TRBD1. The J segment lost 4 bases and the V segment lost 2 bases, leaving 11 bases of the junction unmatched. The germline V gene encodes CDR1 SGHDT and CDR2 YYEEEE. The CDR3 is 16 residues long. The DNA for the CDR3 is TGTGCCAGCAGCTTTTCCGGTCAGGGGGCGGAATACGAGCAGTACTTC. Translated: CASSFSGQGAEYEQYF. The full variable domain, completed using reference TRBV5-6 and TRBJ2-7, is DAGVTQSPTHLIKTRGQQVTLRCSPKSGHDTVSWYQQALGQGPQFIFQYYEEEERQRGNFPDRFSGHQFPNYSSELNVNALLLGDSALYLCASSFSGQGAEYEQYFGPGTRLTVT.

This clonotype occurred many times. The rearrangement joins TRBV4-2 to TRBJ2-3, with TRBD2 matching over 10 bases. Germline CDR1 reads LGHNA; CDR2 reads YNFKEQ. The V gene end was trimmed by 4 bases and the J gene end by 6 bases; junction bases not matched to a gene: 10. The CDR3 loop spans 16 amino acids. CDR3 sequence (DNA): TGTGCCAGCAGCCGTAGCGGGGGGCCAGATTCCGATACGCAGTATTTT. This encodes CASSRSGGPDSDTQYF.

The chain links TRBV12-3 or TRBV12-4 to TRBJ1-3, with a tentative D call TRBD1 (5 bases). The CDR3 runs 13 residues. V dropped 7 bases and J dropped 9 bases, with 16 bases sitting between them. CDR3 region: CASTMGGGTTIYF. Written as DNA, the CDR3 is TGTGCCAGCACTATGGGCGGAGGGACCACCATATATTTT.

This clonotype was counted at least ten times. CDR3 protein: CASSPGVGTGTGELFF. The CDR3 nucleotides are TGTGCCAGCAGCCCTGGCGTCGGGACAGGCACCGGGGAGCTGTTTTTT. The V and J genes are TRBV2 and TRBJ2-2; 8 nucleotides agree with TRBD1. This CDR3 region has 16 residues. Germline CDR1 is SNHLY and CDR2 is FYNNEI. Trimming cost V 6 bases and J 4 bases; bases outside gene matches: 10.

The chain carries TRBV29-1 and TRBJ1-1; 8 bases align to TRBD1. V was pared by 4 bases and J by 4 bases, with 2 bases of the junction left unmatched. Germline CDR1 is SQVTM and CDR2 is ANQGSEA. CDR3 length equals 12 residues. This CDR3 reads CSVAGGFTEAFF. The CDR3, as DNA: TGCAGCGTTGCAGGGGGCTTCACTGAAGCTTTCTTT.

This clonotype has a count of ten or more. This chain uses TRBV13 with TRBJ2-7; D unresolved. CDR1 is PRHDT and CDR2 is FYEKMQ in the germline V gene (reference sequence). The germline V and J ends were trimmed by 0 bases and 0 bases, with 9 bases remaining between them. The CDR3 covers 15 residues. The CDR3 here is CASSLGGWGSYEQYF. Here the CDR3 DNA reads TGTGCCAGCAGCTTAGGCGGTTGGGGCTCCTACGAGCAGTACTTC.

This clonotype came up many times. The chain joins TRBV9 to TRBJ2-7; D tentatively fits TRBD1 or TRBD2 (5 bases each). From germline, CDR1 is SGDLS and CDR2 YYNGEE. This CDR3 is 14 amino acids long. V was trimmed by 4 bases and J by 4 bases, leaving 15 bases between them. CDR3 DNA: TGTGCCAGCAGCCCCCAGAGGGGCGGTTACGAGCAGTACTTC. It codes for CASSPQRGGYEQYF.

This clonotype showed up many times. The rearrangement uses TRBV12-3 or TRBV12-4 and TRBJ2-7; perhaps D is TRBD1 or TRBD2 (5 bases each). The CDR3 consists of 14 residues. V was pared by 3 bases and J by 1 base, with 10 bases between. CDR3 coding DNA: TGTGCCAGCAGTTTGGGGGAAGGGTCCTACGAGCAGTACTTC. This sequence encodes CASSLGEGSYEQYF.

This clonotype has a handful of counts. CDR3 region: CASPTDRGRRETQYF. The DNA for the CDR3 is TGTGCCAGCCCCACTGACAGGGGTAGGCGAGAGACCCAGTACTTC. The chain uses TRBV2 and TRBJ2-5, with 8 positions matching TRBD1. The V gene end was trimmed by 8 bases and the J gene end by 4 bases; junction bases not matched to a gene: 12. Germline values: CDR1 SNHLY, CDR2 FYNNEI. The CDR3 is 15 amino acids.